A selection of T cell receptor beta chains follows, all from one sample in a study of blood T cell repertoires in COVID-19. Generated by immunoSEQ multiplex PCR, the TCRdb table keeps only in-frame clones and is missing some. The sample holds approximately 460,000 clones; roughly nine tenths are singletons and the top ten take roughly 0.92%. The sample consisted of peripheral blood. These receptors originate from a man between 18 and 29 years old with COVID-19, enrolled during active disease. Both conserved end residues are part of each CDR3. Each record gives: V gene, J gene, CDR3 length, D gene, clone size, CDR3 DNA, CDR3 protein. D genes are given only for firm matches. Clone size is given for some rows only: seen once, a few or many times, or a class if the clone is expanded.

v_call: TRBV5-1
j_call: TRBJ2-1
cdr3_length: 16
d_call: TRBD1
clone_size: -
cdr3_nt: TGCGCCAGCAGCAGGACAGGGTCTATTGGTAGGAATGAGCAGTTCTTC
cdr3_aa: CASSRTGSIGRNEQFF

v_call: TRBV11-2
j_call: TRBJ1-4
cdr3_length: 15
d_call: TRBD1
clone_size: -
cdr3_nt: TGTGCCAGCAGCCAACGGGGGACAGGGGCTGAAAAACTGTTTTTT
cdr3_aa: CASSQRGTGAEKLFF

v_call: TRBV9
j_call: TRBJ1-5
cdr3_length: 15
d_call: -
clone_size: -
cdr3_nt: TGTGCCAGCAGCCCTACCGTGAGCGGGGATCAGCCCCAGCATTTT
cdr3_aa: CASSPTVSGDQPQHF

v_call: TRBV6-5
j_call: TRBJ2-7
cdr3_length: 13
d_call: -
clone_size: few
cdr3_nt: TGTGCCAGCAGATTCAAGGACAGCTACGAGCAGTACTTC
cdr3_aa: CASRFKDSYEQYF

v_call: TRBV20-1
j_call: TRBJ2-7
cdr3_length: 11
d_call: TRBD1
clone_size: -
cdr3_nt: TGCAGTGCACGGGACAGCTACGAGCAGTACTTC
cdr3_aa: CSARDSYEQYF

v_call: TRBV7-9
j_call: TRBJ2-1
cdr3_length: 18
d_call: TRBD2
clone_size: -
cdr3_nt: TGTGCCAGCAGCCAAGGACTAGCGGGGCTCTCGGTCTACAATGAGCAGTTCTTC
cdr3_aa: CASSQGLAGLSVYNEQFF

v_call: TRBV11-2
j_call: TRBJ1-3
cdr3_length: 14
d_call: TRBD1
clone_size: -
cdr3_nt: TGTGCCAGCAGCCGGGACAGCTCTGGAAACACCATATATTTT
cdr3_aa: CASSRDSSGNTIYF

v_call: TRBV19
j_call: TRBJ1-5
cdr3_length: 15
d_call: -
clone_size: -
cdr3_nt: TGTGCCAGTAGTATTGTCGGAGACAGCAATCAGCCCCAGCATTTT
cdr3_aa: CASSIVGDSNQPQHF

v_call: TRBV18
j_call: TRBJ1-3
cdr3_length: 15
d_call: -
clone_size: -
cdr3_nt: TGTGCCAGCTCATCCCAACGGGGAGTCGACAACACCATATATTTT
cdr3_aa: CASSSQRGVDNTIYF

v_call: TRBV19
j_call: TRBJ2-7
cdr3_length: 15
d_call: -
clone_size: -
cdr3_nt: TGTGCCAGTAGTCTCTCGGGAGTTACTTACTACGAGCAGTACTTC
cdr3_aa: CASSLSGVTYYEQYF

v_call: TRBV13
j_call: TRBJ2-1
cdr3_length: 14
d_call: -
clone_size: -
cdr3_nt: TGTGCCAGCAGCTCGCAGGGTAGTGGGAATGAGCAGTTCTTC
cdr3_aa: CASSSQGSGNEQFF

v_call: TRBV15
j_call: TRBJ1-1
cdr3_length: 16
d_call: -
clone_size: -
cdr3_nt: TGTGCCACCAGCAGAGATAGGGGACACCTTACGACTGAAGCTTTCTTT
cdr3_aa: CATSRDRGHLTTEAFF

v_call: TRBV5-1
j_call: TRBJ1-1
cdr3_length: 15
d_call: TRBD1
clone_size: once
cdr3_nt: TGCGCCAGCAGCCCCGGACAGGGCATGAACACTGAAGCTTTCTTT
cdr3_aa: CASSPGQGMNTEAFF

v_call: TRBV7-9
j_call: TRBJ2-1
cdr3_length: 15
d_call: -
clone_size: -
cdr3_nt: TGTGCCAGCAGCTTTGGCGGGGGCCAAGACAGGGAGCAGTTCTTC
cdr3_aa: CASSFGGGQDREQFF

v_call: TRBV5-5
j_call: TRBJ1-4
cdr3_length: 14
d_call: TRBD1
clone_size: -
cdr3_nt: TGTGCCAGCAGGTTGACAGGGGGAGGTGAAAAACTGTTTTTT
cdr3_aa: CASRLTGGGEKLFF

v_call: TRBV4-1
j_call: TRBJ2-7
cdr3_length: 13
d_call: TRBD2
clone_size: -
cdr3_nt: TGCGCCAGCAGCCCTCCGGGGGGCTACGAGCAGTACTTC
cdr3_aa: CASSPPGGYEQYF

v_call: TRBV7-3
j_call: TRBJ2-6
cdr3_length: 15
d_call: -
clone_size: -
cdr3_nt: TGTGCCAGCAGCTTAAGGGGCGCTGGGGCCAACGTCCTGACTTTC
cdr3_aa: CASSLRGAGANVLTF

v_call: TRBV14
j_call: TRBJ2-3
cdr3_length: 11
d_call: -
clone_size: -
cdr3_nt: TGTGCCAGCAGCCAAAGCCGGACGCAGTATTTT
cdr3_aa: CASSQSRTQYF

v_call: TRBV6-5
j_call: TRBJ1-4
cdr3_length: 14
d_call: TRBD1
clone_size: -
cdr3_nt: TGTGCCAGCAGGGCGGGACAGGGATCCGAAAAACTGTTTTTT
cdr3_aa: CASRAGQGSEKLFF

v_call: TRBV2
j_call: TRBJ2-5
cdr3_length: 14
d_call: TRBD2
clone_size: -
cdr3_nt: TGTGCCAGCAGCACAGCACCGGGGGGGGAGACCCAGTACTTC
cdr3_aa: CASSTAPGGETQYF

v_call: TRBV29-1
j_call: TRBJ2-1
cdr3_length: 15
d_call: -
clone_size: -
cdr3_nt: TGCAGCGCCGGGTATCGGGGTGGACTGTACAATGAGCAGTTCTTC
cdr3_aa: CSAGYRGGLYNEQFF

v_call: TRBV6-4
j_call: TRBJ2-3
cdr3_length: 16
d_call: TRBD2
clone_size: -
cdr3_nt: TGTGCCAGCAGTGACTCGGCGGGAGTAAAGTCAGATACGCAGTATTTT
cdr3_aa: CASSDSAGVKSDTQYF

v_call: TRBV11-2
j_call: TRBJ2-1
cdr3_length: 12
d_call: -
clone_size: -
cdr3_nt: TGTGCCAGCAGCTTAGATCGGGGTCAGCAGTTCTTC
cdr3_aa: CASSLDRGQQFF

v_call: TRBV2
j_call: TRBJ2-5
cdr3_length: 15
d_call: TRBD1
clone_size: -
cdr3_nt: TGTGCCAGCAGTGTCGGGGCAGGGGGCACAGAGACCCAGTACTTC
cdr3_aa: CASSVGAGGTETQYF